This T cell receptor (beta chain) was obtained from a study of PD-1 blockade in classical Hodgkin lymphoma. Study-wide results and caveats: Diversity in CD4+ TCRs, unlike that measured in CD8+ TCRs, had risen significantly by C4D1. Relapsed/refractory patients reportedly had the lowest baseline TCR diversity, below newly diagnosed patients, who were below healthy donors.

The CDR3 extends over 12 amino acids. V dropped 5 bases and J dropped 12 bases, with 16 bases sitting between them. CDR1 is MDHEN and CDR2 is SYDVKM in the germline V gene. This clone was detected a few times. The antigen is not known. Repertoires were generated with immunoSEQ multiplex PCR, while TCRdb's copy carries only in-frame clones and drops some. The sample carries about 46,000 clones, around 81% recorded once. Each patient experienced a relapse that followed autologous stem cell transplantation, and brentuximab vedotin exposure varied. This clonotype originated in a human donor with classical Hodgkin lymphoma. The starting material was peripheral blood mononuclear cells (PBMCs), obtained before the second cycle of nivolumab. The V gene is TRBV28, the J gene TRBJ1-2; D is undetermined. CDR3 amino acids: CASSAAGSSDTF. The CDR3 DNA reads as TGTGCCAGCAGTGCAGCAGGTTCTTCGGACACCTTC.